These T cell receptor beta chains were read from a single sample in a study of T-cell reconstitution after alpha-beta-depleted transplantation in children. TCRdb independently ran MiXCR on the PCR reads; one entry per CDR3 protein. The data show 420,000 or so distinct CDR3 sequences, roughly 11% seen once. The input for sequencing was PBMCs from the stem cell graft donor, taken from the stem cell graft. Every receptor here comes from a human donor who donated a stem cell graft to a child with acute myeloid leukemia. The conserved cysteine and the conserved F or W are not part of the CDR3 here. Each record gives: V gene, D gene, CDR3 length, J gene, CDR3 protein. The D gene is left open where the match is weak.

V gene: TRBV12-3/TRBV12-4
D gene: TRBD1
CDR3 length: 13
J gene: TRBJ2-6
CDR3 protein: ASSLGTGGTNVLT

V gene: TRBV11-2
D gene: TRBD1
CDR3 length: 12
J gene: TRBJ1-2
CDR3 protein: ASSPRDRGVGYT

V gene: TRBV5-6
D gene: TRBD2
CDR3 length: 12
J gene: TRBJ2-5
CDR3 protein: ASGLAEIQETQY

V gene: TRBV10-2
D gene: NA
CDR3 length: 14
J gene: TRBJ1-5
CDR3 protein: ASSEPGHPLYQPQH

V gene: TRBV12-3/TRBV12-4
D gene: NA
CDR3 length: 12
J gene: TRBJ1-5
CDR3 protein: ASSTVGGNQPQH

V gene: TRBV3-1
D gene: TRBD2
CDR3 length: 14
J gene: TRBJ2-1
CDR3 protein: ASSPTSGSSHNEQF

V gene: TRBV14
D gene: NA
CDR3 length: 12
J gene: TRBJ2-6
CDR3 protein: ASSRSVGANVLT

V gene: TRBV5-6
D gene: TRBD1
CDR3 length: 13
J gene: TRBJ1-5
CDR3 protein: ASSRTGWGNQPQH

V gene: TRBV20-1
D gene: NA
CDR3 length: 12
J gene: TRBJ2-3
CDR3 protein: SANGRRATDTQY

V gene: TRBV20-1
D gene: TRBD2
CDR3 length: 13
J gene: TRBJ2-3
CDR3 protein: SAHPASGRTDTQY

V gene: TRBV20-1
D gene: NA
CDR3 length: 13
J gene: TRBJ2-1
CDR3 protein: SARAGGTSQLKQF

V gene: TRBV29-1
D gene: TRBD1
CDR3 length: 11
J gene: TRBJ2-3
CDR3 protein: SGRGPSTDTQY

V gene: TRBV4-1
D gene: TRBD1
CDR3 length: 12
J gene: TRBJ1-6
CDR3 protein: ASSQDRGPSPLH

V gene: TRBV24-1
D gene: TRBD2
CDR3 length: 14
J gene: TRBJ2-1
CDR3 protein: ATSGTSGRAYNEQF

V gene: TRBV29-1
D gene: NA
CDR3 length: 9
J gene: TRBJ2-1
CDR3 protein: SIWDVGEQF

V gene: TRBV28
D gene: NA
CDR3 length: 12
J gene: TRBJ1-6
CDR3 protein: ASRSAQINSPLH

V gene: TRBV10-3
D gene: TRBD1
CDR3 length: 11
J gene: TRBJ2-7
CDR3 protein: AISDGQGGEQY

V gene: TRBV10-2
D gene: TRBD2
CDR3 length: 12
J gene: TRBJ2-7
CDR3 protein: ASSIAGVGYEQY

V gene: TRBV5-1
D gene: NA
CDR3 length: 12
J gene: TRBJ2-5
CDR3 protein: ASTVRARQETQY